This T cell receptor (beta chain) was captured in a study of early T cells in non-severe SARS-CoV-2 infection. The table lists this clonotype with many counts. There are 14 residues in the CDR3. From germline, CDR1 is ENHRY and CDR2 SYGVKD. V lost 0 bases and J 3 bases, leaving 9 bases between the germline ends. TCRdb re-called the 5' RACE reads with MiXCR, one entry per CDR3 protein. Of roughly 27,000 distinct CDR3 sequences listed, under 10% are singletons. The sequence came from an adult who was a healthcare worker with PCR-confirmed SARS-CoV-2 infection or an uninfected control (not recorded which). Sequenced material: whole blood. V is TRBV10-3 and J is TRBJ2-7; D perhaps matches TRBD1 (6 bases). The CDR3 loop reads CAISESGTNYEQYF. The CDR3 DNA follows: TGTGCCATCAGTGAGTCGGGGACAAACTACGAGCAGTACTTC.